The 16 T cell receptor beta chains listed next were all sequenced from one sample in a study of CD8 T cells in ankylosing spondylitis. TCRdb recomputed calls from the 5' RACE reads with MiXCR, one row per CDR3 protein. The table has 250,000 to 400,000 distinct CDR3 sequences, 9.5% to 13% seen once. Sequenced: blood, either unsorted or a sorted T cell fraction (not recorded which). The receptors were sampled from a female donor with ankylosing spondylitis or in good health (not recorded which).

The table lists this clonotype with many counts. V and J are TRBV12-3 or TRBV12-4 and TRBJ2-1; 12 positions agree with TRBD1. The CDR3 spans 15 residues. V dropped 6 bases and J dropped 7; count of bases not matched to a gene: 7. The CDR3 protein is CASRGDRGRLNEQFF. CDR3 DNA sequence: TGTGCCAGCAGGGGGGACAGGGGGCGCCTAAATGAGCAGTTCTTC.

This clonotype was seen repeatedly, ten times or more. J is TRBJ1-1 and V is TRBV20-1, with D uncertain. The V gene lost 0 bases and the J gene lost 4 bases, with 18 bases spanning the gap. The CDR3 sequence is 16 residues long. CDR1 is DFQATT, CDR2 SNEGSKA, per germline (reference sequence). CDR3 sequence: CSARDRKKNLGTEAFF. CDR3 nucleotide sequence: TGCAGTGCTAGAGACAGAAAAAAGAATTTGGGCACTGAAGCTTTCTTT.

This clonotype was detected only a few times. The chain carries TRBV6-2 or TRBV6-3 and TRBJ2-5; possible D gene TRBD1, 6 bases. The CDR3 contains 17 residues. The germline CDR1 and CDR2 sequences are MNHEY and SVGEGT. Trimming removed 4 bases at V and 5 bases at J, with 23 bases between. The CDR3 DNA sequence: TGTGCCAGCAGTTTCACGCCCGGGACACCTCATCCGGAGACCCAGTACTTC. Its protein is CASSFTPGTPHPETQYF.

Ten or more counts support this clonotype. The CDR3 loop is CSAGGDRGLSPLHF. The DNA for the CDR3 is TGCAGTGCTGGAGGGGACAGGGGGCTTTCACCCCTCCACTTT. The chain is built from TRBV20-1 and TRBJ1-6; 12 bases map to TRBD1. CDR3 length: 14 amino acids. The V gene's germline CDR1 is DFQATT and CDR2 SNEGSKA (reference sequence). Trimming at V came to 5 bases and at J to 9 bases, leaving 5 bases not matched to a gene.

This clonotype has ten or more counts. The V and J genes are TRBV24-1 and TRBJ2-1; 10 bases agree with TRBD2. The length of the CDR3 is 16 residues. Germline V gives CDR1 KGHDR, CDR2 SFDVKD. V was clipped by 2 bases and J by 9 bases; unmatched bases: 9. Written as DNA, the CDR3 is TGTGCCACCAGTGATTCCCTAGCGGGAGAAGCTGGTGAGCAGTTCTTC. Translating it yields CATSDSLAGEAGEQFF.

This clonotype has at least ten counts. The chain carries TRBV6-5 and TRBJ2-4; either TRBD1 or TRBD2 may supply D (5 bases each). Germline loops: CDR1 MNHEY, CDR2 SVGAGI. The CDR3 runs to 17 residues. The V end lost 0 bases, the J end lost 1 base, and 13 bases lay between the germline ends. CDR3 amino acids: CASSYSGRGVAKNIQYF. CDR3 in DNA: TGTGCCAGCAGTTACTCGGGTCGAGGGGTCGCCAAAAACATTCAGTACTTC.

The V gene is TRBV27, the J gene TRBJ1-1; the match to TRBD1 covers 8 bases. This CDR3 contains 15 residues. V shed 6 bases, J shed 4 bases, and the junction held 10 bases outside the gene matches. Germline lookup yields CDR1 MNHEY and CDR2 SMNVEV (reference sequence). CDR3 protein: CASRVTGGRGTEAFF. The CDR3 coding sequence is TGTGCCAGCAGGGTTACAGGGGGTCGTGGCACTGAAGCTTTCTTT.

This clonotype has ten or more counts. The chain links TRBV7-9 to TRBJ2-7; no clear D gene. Germline V lookup: CDR1 SEHNR, CDR2 FQNEAQ (reference sequence). The CDR3 is 16 amino acids. Trimming took 3 bases from V and 3 from J, leaving 18 bases between them. The CDR3 coding sequence is TGTGCCAGCAGCTTTACCGAGTTTTCCCTGAACTACGAGCAGTACTTC. Residues: CASSFTEFSLNYEQYF.

The chain couples TRBV6-2 or TRBV6-3 to TRBJ2-3, with 8 bases lining up with TRBD2. Germline assignment: CDR1 MNHEY and CDR2 SVGEGT. The CDR3 sequence is 14 residues long. The V gene end was trimmed by 4 bases and the J gene end by 4 bases; junction bases not matched to a gene: 4. CDR3 protein: CASSSAGDADTQYF. CDR3 DNA sequence: TGTGCCAGCAGTTCAGCGGGAGATGCAGATACGCAGTATTTT.

This chain joins TRBV11-2 and TRBJ2-3; maybe TRBD2 (6 bases). The germline V gene has CDR1 SGHAT and CDR2 FQNNGV. V dropped 4 bases and J dropped 3 bases, with 26 bases sitting between them. The CDR3 covers 19 residues. CDR3: CASSSPGGISSMGTDTQYF. CDR3 DNA: TGTGCCAGCAGCTCCCCCGGAGGGATTTCGTCCATGGGGACAGATACGCAGTATTTT.

This clonotype was observed a few times. J is TRBJ2-1 and V is TRBV20-1, with D possibly being TRBD1 or TRBD2 (5 bases each). Trimming shortened V by 6 bases and J by 7 bases, and 13 bases separated the two germline ends. The CDR3 runs to 12 residues. The V gene's germline CDR1 is DFQATT and CDR2 SNEGSKA (reference sequence). DNA of the CDR3: TGCAGTGCCTCCGGGACGGGGAATGAGCAGTTCTTC. Its translation is CSASGTGNEQFF.

The rearrangement links TRBV19 to TRBJ2-2, with D hard to call. Germline loops: CDR1 LNHDA, CDR2 SQIVND (reference sequence). Trimming took 6 bases from V and 1 from J, leaving 12 bases between them. The CDR3 consists of 15 residues. CDR3 loop: CASSASPVNTGELFF. Here the CDR3 DNA reads TGTGCCAGTAGCGCGTCCCCCGTGAACACCGGGGAGCTGTTTTTT. The full variable domain, its missing parts supplied by reference TRBV19 and TRBJ2-2, is DGGITQSPKYLFRKEGQNVTLSCEQNLNHDAMYWYRQDPGQGLRLIYYSQIVNDFQKGDIAEGYSVSREKKESFPLTVTSAQKNPTAFYLCASSASPVNTGELFFGEGSRLTVL.

A note on this clonotype: A clone one base away is much larger, so this may be a read error. The chain links TRBV20-1 to TRBJ1-6; possibly TRBD1 for D (5 bases). CDR3 length: 13 amino acids. Germline assignment: CDR1 DFQATT and CDR2 SNEGSKA (reference sequence). In nucleotides, the CDR3 is TGCAGTGCCAGCGAGGGGAAGTACTCACCCATCCACTTT. Translation: CSASEGKYSPIHF.

This clonotype has a handful of counts. This chain joins TRBV7-2 and TRBJ2-1; 8 bases align to TRBD2. The CDR3 is 13 residues long. With 5 bases clipped from V and 10 bases from J, the junction kept 7 bases outside the gene matches. Germline V gene sequence: CDR1 SGHTA, CDR2 FQGNSA. CDR3 nucleotides: TGTGCCAGCAGCCCGGGAGGGATCACGGAGCAGTTCTTC. This codes for CASSPGGITEQFF.

The table lists this clonotype with a few counts. The V call is TRBV20-1, the J call TRBJ1-1, with D perhaps TRBD1 (5 bases). CDR1 is DFQATT and CDR2 is SNEGSKA in the germline V gene (reference sequence). The ends were cut back, 6 bases at V and 7 bases at J, with 18 bases in the middle. CDR3 length: 13 residues. CDR3 amino acids: CSALKTETLEAFF. DNA of the CDR3: TGCAGTGCACTTAAGACAGAGACCCTTGAAGCTTTCTTT.

This clonotype has a count of ten or more. V gene TRBV20-1 combines with J gene TRBJ2-5; possible D gene TRBD2, 5 bases. CDR1 DFQATT and CDR2 SNEGSKA come from the germline V gene (reference sequence). The CDR3 runs to 15 residues. Trimming pared 0 bases from V and 5 bases from J, leaving 16 bases between. CDR3 sequence: CSARDRSTISETQYF. The CDR3 DNA sequence: TGCAGTGCTAGAGATCGCTCGACTATCAGCGAGACCCAGTACTTC.